The 11 T cell receptor beta chains reported below all come from one sample, sequenced in a study of Tregs in tolerant kidney transplant recipients. TCRdb's table, derived via immunoSEQ multiplex PCR, lists solely in-frame clones and lacks some. This sample contains about 48,000 clones. The sample consisted of CD4+ T cells from blood, taken before the transplant. The receptors here all came from a human donor who received a combined kidney and bone marrow transplant.

Worth noting for this clone: The read is 3 residues too short to cover the CDR3 end, so that end is filled in from the germline J gene. The chain is built from TRBV20-1 and TRBJ2-2; 9 positions match TRBD1. The CDR3 consists of 14 residues. Germline V gene data show CDR1 as DFQATT and CDR2 as SNEGSKA (reference sequence). The J segment lost 1 base and the V segment lost 5 bases, leaving 2 bases of the junction unmatched. This CDR3 is CSAEDRGNTGELFF. CDR3 DNA (partial): TGCAGTGCTGAGGACAGGGGGAACACCGGGGAG.

In regard to this clone: Coverage ceases 3 residues before the CDR3 finishes, and the germline J gene fills in the end. The rearrangement uses TRBV7-2 and TRBJ2-7, with D maybe TRBD1 (5 bases). The ends were cut back, 5 bases at V and 2 bases at J, with 16 bases in the middle. CDR1 is SGHTA, CDR2 FQGNSA, per germline. CDR3 length: 15 residues. This chain's CDR3 is CASSLGPQGPYEQYF. The CDR3 DNA, read in part, is TGTGCCAGCAGCCTTGGACCCCAGGGCCCCTACGAG.

In regard to this clone: The read gets to within 3 residues of the CDR3 end, and the germline J gene fills in the rest. The J gene is TRBJ2-7, the V gene TRBV6-2 or TRBV6-3, with TRBD1 matching 7 bases. The CDR3 is 13 residues long. Germline assignment: CDR1 MNHEY and CDR2 SVGEGT. The J segment lost 5 bases and the V segment lost 6 bases, leaving 7 bases of the junction unmatched. CDR3 protein: CASRGGAVNEQYF. Partial CDR3 DNA: TGTGCCAGCAGAGGGGGCGCTGTCAACGAG.

Comment on this clone: The read ends 3 residues shy of where the CDR3 ends; the end is completed using the germline J gene. V usage is TRBV6-1 and J usage is TRBJ2-1, with TRBD1 matching 7 bases. The germline V gene has CDR1 MNHNS and CDR2 SASEGT. With V trimmed by 1 base and J by 9 bases, 12 bases remained unmatched. The CDR3 is made up of 16 amino acids. The CDR3 here is CASSEVPTGYSGEQFF. The CDR3 bases that were read are TGTGCCAGCAGTGAAGTCCCGACAGGGTACTCGGGTGAG.

About this clone: The sequence runs out 3 residues before the end of the CDR3; the remainder is reconstructed from the germline J gene. The V and J genes are TRBV6-4 and TRBJ2-1; 9 nucleotides align to TRBD2. After removal of 3 bases from V and 6 bases from J, the junction contained 3 bases not matched to a gene. Germline loops: CDR1 MRHNA, CDR2 SNTAGT. This CDR3 comprises 14 residues. This chain's CDR3 is CASSDELAGNEQFF. The CDR3 DNA, read in part, is TGTGCCAGCAGTGATGAACTAGCGGGCAATGAG.

As to this clone: The read stops 3 residues short of the end of the CDR3; the missing end is completed from the germline J gene. The J gene is TRBJ1-2, the V gene TRBV20-1; D ambiguous. Germline V lookup: CDR1 DFQATT, CDR2 SNEGSKA (reference sequence). There are 16 residues in the CDR3. The CDR3 spells CSAKRGGLPQFGGYTF. The sequenced CDR3 bases are TGCAGTGCTAAACGGGGTGGGCTTCCACAATTTGGAGGC.

The sequenced CDR3 bases are TGTGCCACCCAGCGTGGGGCCGCGGGGGGCTATAATTCACCC. It yields the protein CATQRGAAGGYNSP. The CDR3 reads in full as CATQRGAAGGYNSPLHF. This chain links TRBV2 with TRBJ1-6, with D possibly being TRBD1 (5 bases). The read is 3 residues too short to cover the CDR3 end, so that end is filled in from the germline J gene. Trimming removed 10 bases from V and 3 bases from J, with 22 bases in between. Germline CDR1 reads SNHLY; CDR2 reads FYNNEI. CDR3 length equals 17 residues.

On this clone itself: With the read ending 3 residues before the CDR3 end, the germline J gene is used to fill in that end. This chain connects TRBV19 to TRBJ2-2; 9 positions agree with TRBD2. Trimming cost V 9 bases and J 3 bases; bases outside gene matches: 11. This CDR3 contains 16 residues. Germline loops: CDR1 LNHDA, CDR2 SQIVND (reference sequence). The CDR3 loop reads CASYHSGSPHTGELFF. The DNA read from the CDR3 is TGTGCCAGCTACCATAGCGGGAGCCCCCACACCGGGGAG.

In regard to this clone: The read ends 3 residues before the CDR3 terminus; that terminus is restored from the germline J gene. This sequence joins TRBV7-2 and TRBJ1-1; D is possibly TRBD1 (6 bases). The CDR3 sequence is 12 residues long. Germline values: CDR1 SGHTA, CDR2 FQGNSA. The sequenced CDR3 bases are TGTGCCAGCAGCTACAACAGGGTCGGA. This translates into CASSYNRVG. The entire CDR3 protein is CASSYNRVGAFF. Supplemented by reference TRBV7-2 and TRBJ1-1, the full variable domain reads GAGVSQSPSNKVTEKGKDVELRCDPISGHTALYWYRQSLGQGLEFLIYFQGNSAPDKSGLPSDRFSAERTGGSVSTLTIQRTQQEDSAVYLCASSYNRVGAFFGQGTRLTVV.

The CDR3 loop is CASSFAGRDGYTF. The sequenced CDR3 bases are TGTGCCAGCAGCTTTGCAGGGAGGGATGGC. V gene TRBV7-8 combines with J gene TRBJ1-2; D is perhaps TRBD1 (5 bases). The read ends 3 residues before the CDR3 terminus; that terminus is restored from the germline J gene. There are 13 residues in the CDR3. CDR1 is SGHVS, CDR2 FQNEAQ, per germline. V was cut by 3 bases and J by 6 bases, with 11 bases left in between.

Notes on this clone: The read ends 3 residues shy of where the CDR3 ends; the end is completed using the germline J gene. This chain joins TRBV18 and TRBJ1-2, with D perhaps TRBD1 (5 bases). The ends were cut back, 3 bases at V and 2 bases at J, with 13 bases in the middle. CDR1 and CDR2 from the germline V gene are KGHSH and LQKENI. The CDR3 has 15 amino acids. The CDR3 sequence is CASSPIQGLNYGYTF. CDR3 DNA, as far as it was read: TGTGCCAGCTCACCCATTCAGGGATTAAACTATGGC.